What follows describes a single T cell receptor beta chain. The antigen is unknown. This CDR3 is also generated by other DNA sequences in the sample. The entry originates in a study of cytomegalovirus exposure and HLA in healthy donors. Study outcomes and limitations: Judged likely to be a sequencing artifact was a cluster of highly shared sequence variants. It emerged from a later analysis that several of the most significant clusters appeared to be linked to common viral pathogens. Across all donors, roughly uniform sequencing depth was an assumption of the presence/absence analyses. Highest at DRB1 and lowest at HLA-C, TCR association rates differed among HLA loci in a later analysis.

Germline V CDR1 and CDR2: LGHNA, YNFKEQ. The CDR3 length is 12 residues. Trimming stripped 2 bases from V and 3 bases from J, with 4 bases between. With 60 Vbeta and 13 Jbeta primers, the PCR was carried out. Assay used: immunoSEQ multiplex PCR; TCRdb lists only in-frame clones, some missing. In the table there are 100,000 to 150,000 clones, 60% to 80% of which are singletons. Sequences were obtained from PBMCs. The genes are TRBV4-2 and TRBJ1-2; D gene uncertain. This TCR was recovered from a man aged 25-45 years in good health and CMV-seronegative. The CDR3 DNA sequence: TGTGCCAGCAGCCAACCTGACTATGGCTACACCTTC. Translating gives CASSQPDYGYTF.